These 28 T cell receptor beta chains share one sample of origin, sequenced in a study of T cell repertoires in cytomegalovirus infection. TCRdb itself ran the reads through MiXCR, one entry per CDR3 protein. Among some 800,000 distinct CDR3 sequences listed, approximately 32% were seen once. Antigens for these TCRs are unknown. This sample comprised cultured CD8+ T cells from PBMCs, obtained from culture after CMV antigen stimulation. All receptors come from a human donor in good health (CMV status not recorded). Some clones in this sample may be carry-over from other donors' samples.

This sequence joins TRBV7-6 and TRBJ2-1, with D perhaps TRBD1 or TRBD2 (5 bases each). The germline CDR1 and CDR2 sequences are SGHVS and FNYEAQ. The CDR3 consists of 16 residues. Trimming shortened V by 5 bases and J by 3 bases, and 17 bases separated the two germline ends. CDR3 DNA: TGTGCCAGCAGCCCGCCGGGGCCGGTTGGCTACAATGAGCAGTTCTTC. It codes for CASSPPGPVGYNEQFF.

V and J are TRBV25-1 and TRBJ1-6, with D tentatively TRBD1 (6 bases). V lost 3 bases and J 6 bases, leaving 12 bases between the germline ends. Germline V gene data show CDR1 as MGHDK and CDR2 as SYGVNS. The CDR3 totals 15 residues. The DNA for the CDR3 is TGTGCCAGCAGTGACTACAGGGTTTCTAATTCACCCCTCCACTTT. It is translated as CASSDYRVSNSPLHF.

This clonotype was observed a handful of times. The CDR3 spells CASRAGTPNTEAFF. The DNA for the CDR3 is TGTGCCAGCAGAGCCGGGACACCGAACACTGAAGCTTTCTTT. The chain has TRBV27 and TRBJ1-1; D possibly corresponds to TRBD1 (6 bases). Trimming left V 6 bases short and J 1 base short, with 12 bases between. This CDR3 region has 14 residues. Germline V gene sequence: CDR1 MNHEY, CDR2 SMNVEV (reference sequence).

This clonotype was counted a few times. This chain joins TRBV29-1 and TRBJ1-2, with D possibly matching TRBD1 (5 bases). CDR1 and CDR2 (germline): SQVTM, ANQGSEA. The CDR3 length is 11 residues. V was cut by 3 bases and J by 10 bases, with 12 bases left in between. CDR3 coding DNA: TGCAGCGTTGATCGGGGGGATGACTACACCTTC. Protein sequence: CSVDRGDDYTF.

V is TRBV12-3 or TRBV12-4 and J is TRBJ2-7; D may match TRBD1 or TRBD2 (5 bases each). The CDR3 extends over 11 amino acids. V was trimmed by 6 bases and J by 7 bases, leaving 10 bases between them. The CDR3, as DNA: TGTGCCAGCAGCCCCGGGACGGAGCAGTACTTC. This sequence encodes CASSPGTEQYF.

In its sample, this clonotype was seen a few times. V and J are TRBV27 and TRBJ2-2; either TRBD1 or TRBD2 may supply D (5 bases each). Per germline, CDR1 MNHEY and CDR2 SMNVEV (reference sequence). V lost 2 bases, J lost 3 bases, and 13 bases lay in between. This CDR3 is built from 16 residues. The CDR3, as DNA: TGTGCCAGCAGTTTAAGGGGACCAGGGTACACCGGGGAGCTGTTTTTT. Encoded protein: CASSLRGPGYTGELFF.

This clonotype appeared a few times. This chain connects TRBV7-4 to TRBJ1-3; D not certain. Germline V gives CDR1 SGHVT, CDR2 SQSDAQ. This CDR3 has 14 amino acids. V lost 5 bases to trimming and J lost 1 base, with 9 bases between them. The CDR3 here is CASSPVSSGNTIYF. In nucleotides, the CDR3 is TGTGCCAGCAGCCCGGTGTCGTCTGGAAACACCATATATTTT.

This clonotype has just a few counts. The genes are TRBV6-8 and TRBJ2-5; 7 bases agree with TRBD2. CDR1 and CDR2 (germline): MNHGY, SAAAGT. The CDR3 runs 16 residues. J gave up 4 bases and V 0 bases, and 8 bases lay outside the gene matches. The CDR3 nucleotides read TGTGCCAGCAGTTACTCCTCGGGGGGATGGTCAGAGACCCAGTACTTC. Its translation: CASSYSSGGWSETQYF.

Here the CDR3 reads CASSSPREGTSGGGNEQFF. Written as DNA, the CDR3 is TGTGCCAGCAGCTCCCCCCGGGAAGGGACTAGCGGGGGGGGGAATGAGCAGTTCTTC. V and J are TRBV9 and TRBJ2-1; the match to TRBD2 covers 16 bases. CDR3 length: 19 residues. V lost 4 bases, J lost 7 bases, and 14 bases stayed unmatched. CDR1 and CDR2 (germline): SGDLS, YYNGEE.

This clonotype was recorded at least ten times. CDR3 residues: CASSLNRQGDEQFF. CDR3 bases: TGTGCCAGCAGCTTAAACCGACAGGGCGATGAGCAGTTCTTC. This chain connects TRBV7-2 to TRBJ2-1; the match to TRBD1 covers 7 bases. The ends lost 2 bases at V and 8 bases at J; junction bases unmatched: 6. Germline V gene data show CDR1 as SGHTA and CDR2 as FQGNSA. The CDR3 extends over 14 amino acids.

In this sample, this clonotype turned up a few times. The chain is built from TRBV4-1 and TRBJ2-1; perhaps TRBD2 as D (6 bases). The length of the CDR3 is 17 residues. Between the trimmed V and J ends, which lost 1 base and 2 bases, there was a span of 15 bases. The germline V gene has CDR1 MGHRA and CDR2 YSYEKL. The CDR3 bases are TGCGCCAGCAGCCAAGCGGGGCTAGCGAACCCCTACAATGAGCAGTTCTTC. Its protein product is CASSQAGLANPYNEQFF.

The CDR3 nucleotides are TGTGCCAGCAGACCCACCGGGACAGGGGGAGAGACCCAGTACTTC. This encodes CASRPTGTGGETQYF. The V and J genes are TRBV6-1 and TRBJ2-5, with 11 bases aligning to TRBD1. Germline CDR1 MNHNS, CDR2 SASEGT. This CDR3 has 15 residues. The ends lost 6 bases at V and 4 bases at J; junction bases unmatched: 7.

This clonotype has only a few counts. The chain employs TRBV7-8 and TRBJ1-1, with D possibly TRBD1 on 6 matching bases. This CDR3 region has 13 residues. Germline-derived CDR1 and CDR2 are SGHVS and FQNEAQ. V lost 5 bases, J lost 2 bases, and 9 bases lay in between. The CDR3 is CASSHRDNTEAFF. The CDR3 DNA is TGTGCCAGCAGCCACAGGGACAACACTGAAGCTTTCTTT. Full variable domain (missing parts from reference TRBV7-8 and TRBJ1-1): GAGVSQSPRYKVAKRGQDVALRCDPISGHVSLFWYQQALGQGPEFLTYFQNEAQLDKSGLPSDRFFAERPEGSVSTLKIQRTQQEDSAVYLCASSHRDNTEAFFGQGTRLTVV.

The chain recombines TRBV5-6 with TRBJ2-5, with D possibly matching TRBD1 (5 bases). From germline, CDR1 is SGHDT and CDR2 YYEEEE. V lost 5 bases and J 2 bases, leaving 19 bases between the germline ends. The CDR3 is 16 amino acids. The CDR3, as DNA: TGTGCCAGCAGAATCCAGGGTTCTGGGGTACAAGAGACCCAGTACTTC. Translated, it gives CASRIQGSGVQETQYF.

The chain couples TRBV9 to TRBJ2-3, with 8 positions matching TRBD1. CDR1 is SGDLS, CDR2 YYNGEE, per germline. This CDR3 region has 15 residues. J gave up 2 bases and V 3 bases, and 5 bases lay outside the gene matches. Here the CDR3 DNA reads TGTGCCAGCAGCGAACGACAGGGGTTCACAGATACGCAGTATTTT. It is translated as CASSERQGFTDTQYF.

This clonotype turned up a few times. The genes are TRBV2 and TRBJ2-2, with D tentatively TRBD1 (6 bases). V was clipped by 6 bases and J by 1 base, with 21 bases between them. CDR1 and CDR2 from the germline V gene are SNHLY and FYNNEI. The CDR3 runs 18 residues. CDR3 residues: CASSTDSAYGLNTGELFF. CDR3 nucleotide sequence: TGTGCCAGCAGCACGGACAGTGCGTACGGTCTGAACACCGGGGAGCTGTTTTTT.

The rearrangement links TRBV6-8 to TRBJ2-3, with a tentative D call TRBD2 (6 bases). Trimming stripped 0 bases from V and 0 bases from J, with 10 bases between. CDR1 is MNHGY, CDR2 SAAAGT, per germline. This CDR3 is built from 16 residues. For the CDR3, the DNA is TGTGCCAGCAGTTACTCTAGCGGCACTAGCACAGATACGCAGTATTTT. This sequence encodes CASSYSSGTSTDTQYF.

The chain recombines TRBV29-1 with TRBJ1-1; tentative D call: TRBD1 (6 bases). The length of the CDR3 is 15 residues. V was shortened by 6 bases and J by 3 bases, with 20 bases between the two germline ends. Germline assignment: CDR1 SQVTM and CDR2 ANQGSEA. The CDR3 DNA follows: TGCAGCGTCACATCCCCGAGGGGGAGCGACACTGAAGCTTTCTTT. Amino acids: CSVTSPRGSDTEAFF.

This sequence joins TRBV4-2 and TRBJ2-3; tentatively, D is TRBD2 (6 bases). The CDR3 sequence is 17 residues long. V gave up 3 bases and J gave up 5 bases, with 21 bases separating them. Looked up from germline, CDR1 is LGHNA and CDR2 is YNFKEQ. The CDR3 protein is CASSHVGTLQAGDTQYF. The CDR3 region has the DNA TGTGCCAGCAGCCATGTCGGGACTCTCCAAGCGGGAGATACGCAGTATTTT.

The chain is built from TRBV7-9 and TRBJ1-1; D not resolved. The ends were cut back, 3 bases at V and 1 base at J, with 12 bases in the middle. The CDR3 extends over 15 amino acids. Germline V CDR1 and CDR2: SEHNR, FQNEAQ (reference sequence). CDR3 nucleotides: TGTGCCAGCAGCTTTCTTTTTGGGGAGAACACTGAAGCTTTCTTT. Residues: CASSFLFGENTEAFF.

This clonotype was counted many times. The gene calls are TRBV7-8 and TRBJ1-1; perhaps TRBD1 as D (5 bases). This CDR3 has 15 residues. Germline V lookup: CDR1 SGHVS, CDR2 FQNEAQ. V was clipped by 4 bases and J by 5 bases, with 17 bases between them. The CDR3 nucleotides read TGTGCCAGCAGCTCAGGGACCGGGGGGAGAACTGAAGCTTTCTTT. Translated: CASSSGTGGRTEAFF.

A few counts support this clonotype. V is TRBV11-3 and J is TRBJ2-3; 7 positions agree with TRBD2. This CDR3 contains 16 residues. The trim removed 4 bases at V and 2 bases at J, leaving 9 bases unmatched. Looked up from germline, CDR1 is SGHNT and CDR2 is YENEEA. This chain's CDR3 is CASSSRRGGATDTQYF. DNA of the CDR3: TGTGCCAGCAGCTCCCGGCGCGGGGGTGCCACAGATACGCAGTATTTT.

This clonotype came up a few times. V and J are TRBV7-9 and TRBJ2-1; 10 bases map to TRBD2. After removal of 7 bases from V and 0 bases from J, the junction contained 6 bases not matched to a gene. Germline V gene data show CDR1 as SEHNR and CDR2 as FQNEAQ (reference sequence). The CDR3 runs to 16 residues. The CDR3 sequence is CASTSSGGHSYNEQFF. CDR3 bases: TGTGCCAGCACCTCTAGCGGGGGACACTCCTACAATGAGCAGTTCTTC.

This clonotype was counted only a few times. The chain combines TRBV2 with TRBJ2-1; TRBD1 matches at 8 bases. The junction had 7 bases not matched to a gene; V was cut back by 10 bases and J by 5 bases. The CDR3 is 13 amino acids. The germline CDR1 and CDR2 sequences are SNHLY and FYNNEI. This CDR3 is CAIFFRGHNEQFF. CDR3 in DNA: TGTGCCATTTTTTTCAGGGGGCACAATGAGCAGTTCTTC.

The chain has TRBV6-5 and TRBJ2-7; D possibly uses TRBD1 or TRBD2 (5 bases each). The V end was cut by 6 bases, the J end by 4 bases, with 19 bases between. Germline values: CDR1 MNHEY, CDR2 SVGAGI. The CDR3 loop spans 15 amino acids. CDR3 amino acids: CASRSDGSWGYEQYF. CDR3 in DNA: TGTGCCAGCAGGTCGGACGGTTCCTGGGGGTACGAGCAGTACTTC.

The rearrangement links TRBV6-6 to TRBJ1-1; the D gene is possibly TRBD1 (6 bases). The CDR3 is made up of 15 amino acids. CDR1 and CDR2 (germline): MNHNY, SVGAGI (reference sequence). Trimming cost V 4 bases and J 1 base, with 13 bases left between them. CDR3 loop: CASSSGTTWNTEAFF. The CDR3 DNA is TGTGCCAGCAGTTCCGGGACAACCTGGAACACTGAAGCTTTCTTT.

This clonotype was seen a handful of times. The chain employs TRBV19 and TRBJ1-1; no definite D call. The ends were cut back, 5 bases at V and 10 bases at J, with 8 bases in the middle. The CDR3 has 10 amino acids. The germline gives CDR1 LNHDA, CDR2 SQIVND (reference sequence). The CDR3 region has the DNA TGTGCCAGTAGTTCGTTCGGAGCTTTCTTT. This gives the protein CASSSFGAFF.

Many counts were recorded for this clonotype. The V gene is TRBV7-9, the J gene TRBJ2-7; D possibly corresponds to TRBD1 (6 bases). In germline, CDR1 is SEHNR, CDR2 FQNEAQ (reference sequence). The CDR3 is 14 amino acids. The V end was cut by 1 base, the J end by 3 bases, with 10 bases between. The CDR3 region is CASSLDPGVYEQYF. CDR3 nucleotides: TGTGCCAGCAGCTTAGATCCAGGGGTCTACGAGCAGTACTTC.